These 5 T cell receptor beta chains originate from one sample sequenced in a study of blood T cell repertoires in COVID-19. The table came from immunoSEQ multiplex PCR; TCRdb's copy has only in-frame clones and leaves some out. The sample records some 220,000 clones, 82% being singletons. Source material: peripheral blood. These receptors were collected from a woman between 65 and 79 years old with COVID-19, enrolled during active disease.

CDR3 protein: CAWYRQGRGNTIYF. The CDR3 DNA follows: TGTGCCTGGTACAGACAGGGGAGAGGAAACACCATATATTTT. V gene TRBV30 combines with J gene TRBJ1-3; 8 nucleotides align to TRBD1. V trimming: 5 bases; J trimming: 4 bases; junction bases outside the gene matches: 7. The CDR3 spans 14 residues. CDR1 and CDR2 from the germline V gene are GTSNPN and SVGIG (reference sequence).

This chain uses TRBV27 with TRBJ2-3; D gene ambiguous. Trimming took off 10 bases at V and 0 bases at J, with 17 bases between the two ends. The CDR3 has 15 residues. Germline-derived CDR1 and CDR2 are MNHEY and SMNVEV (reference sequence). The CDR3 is CATLLYGSSTDTQYF. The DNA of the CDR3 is TGTGCCACCCTACTATACGGGTCTAGCACAGATACGCAGTATTTT.

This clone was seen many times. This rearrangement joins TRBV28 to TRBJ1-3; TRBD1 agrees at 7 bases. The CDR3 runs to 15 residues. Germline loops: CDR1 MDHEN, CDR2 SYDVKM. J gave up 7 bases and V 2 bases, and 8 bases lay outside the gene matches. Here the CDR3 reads CASSLPRQGWNTIYF. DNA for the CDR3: TGTGCCAGCAGTTTACCAAGACAGGGATGGAACACCATATATTTT.

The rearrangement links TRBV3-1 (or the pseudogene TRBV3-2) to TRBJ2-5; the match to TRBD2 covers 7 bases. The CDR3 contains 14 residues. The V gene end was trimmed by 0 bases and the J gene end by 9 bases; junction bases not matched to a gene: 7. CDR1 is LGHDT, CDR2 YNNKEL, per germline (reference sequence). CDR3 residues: CASSQDATAGAQYF. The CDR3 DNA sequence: TGTGCCAGCAGCCAAGATGCGACGGCGGGAGCCCAGTACTTC.

The CDR3 DNA follows: TGTGCCAGCAGCCCCACTAGTTTCCACGAGCAGTACTTC. Protein product: CASSPTSFHEQYF. The chain has TRBV5-4 and TRBJ2-7; D possibly corresponds to TRBD2 (5 bases). The V gene's germline CDR1 is SGHNT and CDR2 YYREEE (reference sequence). With 4 bases removed from V and 5 bases from J, the gap between germline ends came to 13 bases. The CDR3 totals 13 residues. Looking up the rest from reference TRBV5-4 and TRBJ2-7 gives the full variable domain: ETGVTQSPTHLIKTRGQQVTLRCSSQSGHNTVSWYQQALGQGPQFIFQYYREEENGRGNFPPRFSGLQFPNYSSELNVNALELDDSALYLCASSPTSFHEQYFGPGTRLTVT.